Each of the 12 T cell receptor beta chains below was sequenced from the same sample in a study of cytomegalovirus exposure and HLA in healthy donors. Primers for the PCR totalled 60 Vbeta and 13 Jbeta. Clones were read by immunoSEQ multiplex PCR, and TCRdb kept only the in-frame ones, dropping some. Recorded here are about 60,000 clones; the top ten clones represent more than 15%. Sequenced sample: PBMCs. The receptors were sampled from a boy aged 5-17 years in good health and CMV-seronegative.

The chain links TRBV14 to TRBJ1-2, with 7 bases lining up with TRBD1. Germline V gives CDR1 SGHDN, CDR2 FVKESK. This CDR3 has 15 amino acids. Trimming removed 4 bases from V and 3 bases from J; junction bases left unmatched: 8. The CDR3 here is CASSPFVGTDYGYTF. CDR3 DNA: TGTGCCAGCAGCCCATTTGTCGGGACAGACTATGGCTACACCTTC. Together with reference TRBV14 and TRBJ1-2, the CDR3 gives the full variable domain: EAGVTQFPSHSVIEKGQTVTLRCDPISGHDNLYWYRRVMGKEIKFLLHFVKESKQDESGMPNNRFLAERTGGTYSTLKVQPAELEDSGVYFCASSPFVGTDYGYTFGSGTRLTVV.

V is TRBV5-1 and J is TRBJ1-1, with D perhaps matching TRBD1 (6 bases). Trimming removed 0 bases at V and 4 bases at J, with 13 bases between. Germline V CDR1 and CDR2: SGHRS, YFSETQ. CDR3 size: 15 residues. DNA of the CDR3: TGCGCCAGCAGCTTGGCCGCAGGGGTCGGCACTGAAGCTTTCTTT. This encodes CASSLAAGVGTEAFF.

The chain links TRBV19 to TRBJ1-1; no definite D call. The germline V gene has CDR1 LNHDA and CDR2 SQIVND (reference sequence). Trimming removed 8 bases from V and 3 bases from J, with 13 bases in between. This CDR3 contains 13 residues. CDR3 in amino acids: CASSLLSDTEAFF. The CDR3, as DNA: TGTGCCAGTTCCCTCTTGTCCGACACTGAAGCTTTCTTT.

The CDR3 here is CAWSYRGTQPGELFF. For the CDR3, the DNA is TGTGCCTGGAGTTACCGAGGAACGCAACCCGGGGAGCTGTTTTTT. V and J are TRBV30 and TRBJ2-2, with D uncertain. The CDR3 is 15 residues long. Germline V gene lookup returns CDR1 GTSNPN and CDR2 SVGIG (reference sequence). The V and J ends lost 2 bases and 6 bases respectively, with 16 bases between them. Full variable domain (outside the CDR3, taken from reference TRBV30 and TRBJ2-2): SQTIHQWPATLVQPVGSPLSLECTVEGTSNPNLYWYRQAAGRGLQLLFYSVGIGQISSEVPQNLSASRPQDRQFILSSKKLLLSDSGFYLCAWSYRGTQPGELFFGEGSRLTVL.

This rearrangement joins TRBV9 to TRBJ2-1; D is possibly TRBD1 (6 bases). V lost 4 bases, J lost 0 bases, and 11 bases lay in between. Per the germline V gene, CDR1 is SGDLS and CDR2 is YYNGEE. The CDR3 runs 15 residues. Here the CDR3 DNA reads TGTGCCAGCAGCCGTCAGGGGAACTCCTACAATGAGCAGTTCTTC. Protein sequence: CASSRQGNSYNEQFF.

The chain's CDR3 is CASSQLTGETDTQYF. The CDR3 region has the DNA TGTGCCAGCAGCCAACTCACGGGGGAAACAGATACGCAGTATTTT. V is TRBV7-2 and J is TRBJ2-3, with D maybe TRBD2 (6 bases). Trimming took 5 bases from V and 3 from J, leaving 15 bases between them. Per the germline V gene, CDR1 is SGHTA and CDR2 is FQGNSA. The CDR3 contains 15 residues.

V is TRBV6-6 and J is TRBJ1-3; 7 nucleotides align to TRBD1. Germline values: CDR1 MNHNY, CDR2 SVGAGI (reference sequence). J was trimmed by 5 bases and V by 3 bases; bases with no gene match: 7. This CDR3 region has 15 residues. The CDR3 DNA sequence: TGTGCCAGCAGTTATGGGACAGCGGAAAGAAACACCATATATTTT. Its protein is CASSYGTAERNTIYF.

The CDR3 DNA reads TGTGCCAGCAGGGAGACCCGACAGTCCTACGAGCAGTACTTC. Translating it yields CASRETRQSYEQYF. The chain recombines TRBV6-5 with TRBJ2-7; perhaps TRBD1 as D (5 bases). The V gene's germline CDR1 is MNHEY and CDR2 SVGAGI. The V and J ends lost 6 bases and 1 base respectively, with 13 bases between them. The CDR3 covers 14 residues.

This chain connects TRBV7-8 to TRBJ1-2; TRBD1 matches at 7 bases. Trimming cost V 3 bases and J 8 bases; bases outside gene matches: 21. The CDR3 runs 18 residues. The germline V gene encodes CDR1 SGHVS and CDR2 FQNEAQ. The CDR3 nucleotides read TGTGCCAGCAGCTTGATTGTCGAAGGGGGCGCTCCCATTGTGGGCTACACCTTC. It encodes CASSLIVEGGAPIVGYTF.

The chain links TRBV29-1 to TRBJ1-1; 10 nucleotides match TRBD1. Germline CDR1 reads SQVTM; CDR2 reads ANQGSEA. V lost 4 bases and J lost 10; bases outside the gene matches: 3. The CDR3 is 11 residues long. As DNA, the CDR3 is TGCAGCGTTGCGGGGGACAGGGGAGCTTTCTTT. Translating gives CSVAGDRGAFF.

The chain joins TRBV7-3 to TRBJ1-2; 7 nucleotides match TRBD1. The V gene's germline CDR1 is SGHTA and CDR2 FQGTGA. The J segment lost 2 bases and the V segment lost 1 base, leaving 16 bases of the junction unmatched. The CDR3 spans 19 residues. This CDR3 is CASSLMMGLSQGVNYGYTF. CDR3 DNA: TGTGCCAGCAGCTTAATGATGGGGCTTAGTCAGGGGGTAAACTATGGCTACACCTTC.

This chain uses TRBV2 with TRBJ2-5, with 8 nucleotides matching TRBD2. This CDR3 region has 15 residues. The germline gives CDR1 SNHLY, CDR2 FYNNEI. J was trimmed by 4 bases and V by 5 bases; bases with no gene match: 9. The CDR3 spells CASSQTTSARETQYF. Here the CDR3 DNA reads TGTGCCAGCAGTCAGACGACTAGCGCACGAGAGACCCAGTACTTC.